A single sample gave rise to the 9 T cell receptor beta chains below, sequenced in a study of T cell responses to AZD1222 COVID-19 vaccine. Only in-frame clones appear in the TCRdb table, and some are missing; sequencing was by immunoSEQ multiplex PCR. The profile covers 94,000 or so clones, with roughly 87% appearing a single time and around 1.5% taken by the ten largest. The sample consisted of peripheral blood, taken on day 0 of AZD1222 vaccination. These TCRs come from an adult in good health.

V is TRBV29-1 and J is TRBJ2-3, with 8 positions matching TRBD2. CDR1 is SQVTM, CDR2 ANQGSEA, per germline. With 4 bases clipped from V and 2 bases from J, the junction kept 8 bases outside the gene matches. This CDR3 contains 15 residues. CDR3 in DNA: TGCAGCGTTGTATTTGCGGGGGGCCCCACAGATACGCAGTATTTT. It specifies CSVVFAGGPTDTQYF.

This chain uses TRBV10-3 with TRBJ2-3; perhaps TRBD2 as D (5 bases). Per the germline V gene, CDR1 is ENHRY and CDR2 is SYGVKD. Trimming shortened V by 6 bases and J by 6 bases, and 13 bases separated the two germline ends. The CDR3 spans 13 residues. The CDR3 loop reads CAISGVASDTQYF. The CDR3 bases are TGTGCCATCAGCGGGGTGGCATCTGATACGCAGTATTTT.

The chain joins TRBV5-1 to TRBJ1-1; the D gene is possibly TRBD1 (5 bases). The V gene lost 1 base and the J gene lost 1 base, with 11 bases spanning the gap. The CDR3 runs to 15 residues. CDR1 is SGHRS, CDR2 YFSETQ, per germline. CDR3 DNA sequence: TGCGCCAGCAGCTTGAAGACGGGGCCGAACACTGAAGCTTTCTTT. It translates to CASSLKTGPNTEAFF.

The chain joins TRBV7-9 to TRBJ2-1, with no clear D. This CDR3 is 12 amino acids long. Germline V gives CDR1 SEHNR, CDR2 FQNEAQ (reference sequence). V was cut by 2 bases and J by 8 bases, with 7 bases left in between. The CDR3 is CASSLRPDEQFF. For the CDR3, the DNA is TGTGCCAGCAGCTTACGGCCGGATGAGCAGTTCTTC.

In this sample, this clone turned up once. The chain couples TRBV27 to TRBJ2-4, with 9 bases lining up with TRBD2. Germline CDR1 and CDR2: MNHEY and SMNVEV (reference sequence). The junction had 6 bases not matched to a gene; V was cut back by 2 bases and J by 4 bases. The CDR3 runs to 16 residues. CDR3 loop: CASSLGAGGLKNIQYF. In DNA, the CDR3 is TGTGCCAGCAGTTTAGGGGCGGGGGGGCTGAAAAACATTCAGTACTTC.

This clone was detected only once. V and J are TRBV15 and TRBJ2-1; TRBD2 is a possible D gene (5 bases). The CDR3 is made up of 14 amino acids. Per the germline V gene, CDR1 is LNHNV and CDR2 is YYDKDF (reference sequence). V gave up 5 bases and J gave up 7 bases, with 15 bases separating them. CDR3 sequence reads: CATSFERGNNEQFF. The CDR3 region has the DNA TGTGCCACCAGCTTCGAGAGAGGGAATAATGAGCAGTTCTTC.

The rearrangement joins TRBV5-1 to TRBJ1-3; D uncertain. Germline V CDR1 and CDR2: SGHRS, YFSETQ. Trimming cost V 1 base and J 4 bases, with 9 bases left between them. The CDR3 contains 14 residues. This CDR3 is CASSLSGYGNTIYF. The CDR3 nucleotides read TGCGCCAGCAGCTTGTCCGGGTACGGAAACACCATATATTTT.

The chain recombines TRBV30 with TRBJ1-6; D is possibly TRBD1 (5 bases). From germline, CDR1 is GTSNPN and CDR2 SVGIG (reference sequence). Trimming left V 4 bases short and J 7 bases short, with 14 bases between. The CDR3 extends over 14 amino acids. Here the CDR3 reads CAWNRGARNSPLHF. The CDR3 nucleotides read TGTGCCTGGAATCGGGGCGCGAGAAATTCACCCCTCCACTTT.

The chain links TRBV9 to TRBJ2-3, with 14 bases fitting TRBD2. V lost 3 bases to trimming and J lost 11 bases; unmatched junction nucleotides: 8. The CDR3 runs to 15 residues. Per the germline V gene, CDR1 is SGDLS and CDR2 is YYNGEE. CDR3 nucleotides: TGTGCCAGCAGCGAGGGACTAGCGGGGGACGTCAAGCAGTATTTT. Its translation: CASSEGLAGDVKQYF.